A selection of T cell receptor beta chains follows, all from one sample in a study of blood T cell repertoires in COVID-19. Data came from immunoSEQ multiplex PCR; TCRdb stores just in-frame clones and leaves some out. The sample has 260,000 or so clones, 84% seen once. Sequencing was carried out using peripheral blood. The receptor set was obtained from a human donor in a cohort sampled during active COVID-19. Both conserved end residues are part of each CDR3. A D gene is named only where the DNA matches it firmly. Only some rows state a clone size, as once, few, many or a class for expanded clones.

j_call | d_call | v_call | cdr3_length | clone_size | cdr3_aa | cdr3_nt
TRBJ2-1 | - | TRBV6-2/TRBV6-3 | 12 | - | CASTHSDRNWFF | TGTGCCAGCACTCACTCGGACAGAAACTGGTTCTTC
TRBJ2-2 | - | TRBV27 | 15 | - | CASSFLTGNTGELFF | TGTGCCAGCAGTTTCTTAACGGGGAACACCGGGGAGCTGTTTTTT
TRBJ1-2 | - | TRBV27 | 11 | - | CASRGGYGYTF | TGTGCCAGCAGGGGGGGCTATGGCTACACCTTC
TRBJ2-7 | - | TRBV6-4 | 11 | - | CASNPTDEQYF | TGTGCCAGCAATCCGACAGACGAGCAGTACTTC
TRBJ1-5 | - | TRBV10-3 | 13 | - | CAISAESNQPQHF | TGTGCCATCAGTGCAGAAAGCAATCAGCCCCAGCATTTT
TRBJ2-1 | - | TRBV7-8 | 13 | - | CASSLGLFERQFF | TGTGCCAGCAGCTTAGGGCTCTTTGAGCGCCAGTTCTTC
TRBJ2-3 | TRBD2 | TRBV6-2/TRBV6-3 | 17 | - | CASSSQGLAAYTDTQYF | TGTGCCAGCAGCTCACAGGGACTAGCGGCGTACACAGATACGCAGTATTTT
TRBJ2-7 | TRBD1 | TRBV29-1 | 12 | - | CSAGTGIDEQYF | TGCAGCGCTGGGACAGGGATCGACGAGCAGTACTTC
TRBJ2-7 | TRBD2 | TRBV12-5 | 19 | once | CASGLVRLAGSILSNEQYF | TGTGCTAGTGGTTTGGTCAGACTAGCGGGGAGCATCCTAAGCAACGAGCAGTACTTC
TRBJ2-5 | - | TRBV11-2 | 14 | - | CASSGSGLQETQYF | TGTGCCAGCAGTGGTAGCGGACTACAAGAGACCCAGTACTTC
TRBJ1-5 | - | TRBV6-1 | 14 | - | CASSEGGPGQPQHF | TGTGCCAGCAGTGAAGGAGGGCCCGGGCAGCCCCAGCATTTT
TRBJ2-7 | - | TRBV29-1 | 14 | - | CSVRTSKTLYEQYF | TGCAGCGTCCGCACTAGCAAAACCCTCTACGAGCAGTACTTC
TRBJ2-3 | TRBD2 | TRBV6-2/TRBV6-3 | 19 | - | CASSYPTSGRARYTDTQYF | TGTGCCAGCAGTTACCCTACTAGCGGGAGGGCCCGTTACACAGATACGCAGTATTTT
TRBJ1-5 | - | TRBV10-3 | 16 | - | CAIRDPKTGANQPQHF | TGTGCCATCAGGGATCCAAAGACAGGAGCTAATCAGCCCCAGCATTTT
TRBJ2-5 | - | TRBV7-2 | 18 | - | CASSLAWRGSEGQETQYF | TGTGCCAGCAGCTTAGCGTGGAGGGGCAGCGAGGGACAAGAGACCCAGTACTTC
TRBJ2-7 | - | TRBV6-2/TRBV6-3 | 15 | - | CASSQTPQGYYEQYF | TGTGCCAGCAGTCAAACCCCACAGGGCTACTACGAGCAGTACTTC
TRBJ2-1 | TRBD1 | TRBV24-1 | 13 | - | CATGTGWRDEQFF | TGTGCCACCGGGACAGGGTGGAGGGATGAGCAGTTCTTC
TRBJ2-3 | TRBD1 | TRBV29-1 | 13 | - | CSVSLQGVDTQYF | TGCAGCGTTAGTCTACAGGGGGTAGATACGCAGTATTTT
TRBJ2-7 | TRBD2 | TRBV20-1 | 15 | - | CSASIPSGGSYEQYF | TGCAGTGCTAGTATTCCTAGCGGTGGGTCCTACGAGCAGTACTTC
TRBJ1-5 | - | TRBV24-1 | 14 | - | CATSDGTGYQPQHF | TGTGCCACCAGTGACGGTACAGGATATCAGCCCCAGCATTTT
TRBJ2-7 | TRBD1 | TRBV27 | 16 | - | CASSLRPGQGFHEQYF | TGTGCCAGCAGTCTCCGCCCGGGACAGGGGTTCCACGAGCAGTACTTC
TRBJ2-5 | - | TRBV7-2 | 13 | - | CASSLGQQETQYF | TGTGCCAGCAGCTTAGGTCAGCAAGAGACCCAGTACTTC
TRBJ1-1 | - | TRBV7-2 | 13 | - | CASKPGGTTEAFF | TGTGCCAGCAAACCGGGGGGGACCACTGAAGCTTTCTTT
TRBJ1-5 | - | TRBV19 | 14 | - | CASSIQGFNQPQHF | TGTGCCAGTAGTATACAGGGATTCAATCAGCCCCAGCATTTT
TRBJ2-3 | - | TRBV9 | 15 | - | CASSVEAEGIDTQYF | TGTGCCAGCAGCGTAGAAGCGGAGGGGATAGATACGCAGTATTTT
TRBJ1-5 | TRBD1 | TRBV6-5 | 15 | once | CASSSGTGFNQPQHF | TGTGCCAGCAGTTCCGGGACAGGGTTCAATCAGCCCCAGCATTTT
TRBJ1-1 | - | TRBV4-2 | 15 | - | CASSQDRAVNTEAFF | TGTGCCAGCAGCCAAGACAGGGCCGTGAACACTGAAGCTTTCTTT